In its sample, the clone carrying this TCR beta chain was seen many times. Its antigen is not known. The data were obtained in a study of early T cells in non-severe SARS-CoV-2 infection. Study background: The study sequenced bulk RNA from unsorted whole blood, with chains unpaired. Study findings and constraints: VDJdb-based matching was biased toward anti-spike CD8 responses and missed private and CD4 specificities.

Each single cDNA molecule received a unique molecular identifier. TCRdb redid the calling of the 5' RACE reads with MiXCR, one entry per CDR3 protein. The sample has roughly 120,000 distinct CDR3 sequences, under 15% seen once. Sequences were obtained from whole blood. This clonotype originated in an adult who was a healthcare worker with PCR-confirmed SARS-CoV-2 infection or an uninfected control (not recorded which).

The CDR3 region is CASTSQGTGTEAFF. In DNA, the CDR3 is TGTGCCAGCACCTCACAGGGCACGGGCACTGAAGCTTTCTTT. V gene TRBV6-6 combines with J gene TRBJ1-1, with D possibly matching TRBD1 (6 bases). Between the trimmed V and J ends, which lost 7 bases and 4 bases, there was a span of 16 bases. This CDR3 contains 14 residues. Germline lookup yields CDR1 MNHNY and CDR2 SVGAGI (reference sequence).